This TCR beta chain was recorded in a study of cytomegalovirus exposure and HLA in healthy donors. Study information: Approximately 180 million T cells yielded 120 million or so unique TCR beta sequences, as an earlier analysis found. Study-wide results and limits: Some TCR beta chains (164 of them) were listed as cytomegalovirus-associated. Donors were assumed by presence/absence analyses to have roughly uniform sequencing depth. HLA allele associations emerged for fewer than 20,000 TCR beta sequences in a later analysis, at 0.05 false discovery rate.

This clone was seen more than once but under ten times. Its antigen is currently unknown. The PCR had 60 Vbeta and 13 Jbeta primers. Method: immunoSEQ multiplex PCR; TCRdb's copy keeps in-frame clones and lacks some. The sample lists under 250,000 clones; roughly 82% were seen once. The CDR3 loop spans 15 amino acids. V was trimmed by 0 bases and J by 0 bases, leaving 8 bases between them. Germline V gives CDR1 MGHRA, CDR2 YSYEKL. This sequence was found in a middle-aged man in good health and CMV-seropositive. Source material: PBMCs. The V gene is TRBV4-1, the J gene TRBJ1-1; D unclear. CDR3 in amino acids: CASSQDYRMNTEAFF. DNA for the CDR3: TGCGCCAGCAGCCAAGATTACAGAATGAACACTGAAGCTTTCTTT.